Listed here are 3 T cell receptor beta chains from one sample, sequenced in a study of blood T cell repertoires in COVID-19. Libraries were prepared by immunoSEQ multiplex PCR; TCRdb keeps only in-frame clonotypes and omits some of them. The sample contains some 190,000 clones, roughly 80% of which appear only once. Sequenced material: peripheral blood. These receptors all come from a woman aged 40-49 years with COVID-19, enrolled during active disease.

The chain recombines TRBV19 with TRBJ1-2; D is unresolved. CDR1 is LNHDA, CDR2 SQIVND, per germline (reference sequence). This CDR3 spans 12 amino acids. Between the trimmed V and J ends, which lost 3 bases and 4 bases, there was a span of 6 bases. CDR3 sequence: CASSIASYGYTF. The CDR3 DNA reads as TGTGCCAGTAGTATCGCGAGCTATGGCTACACCTTC.

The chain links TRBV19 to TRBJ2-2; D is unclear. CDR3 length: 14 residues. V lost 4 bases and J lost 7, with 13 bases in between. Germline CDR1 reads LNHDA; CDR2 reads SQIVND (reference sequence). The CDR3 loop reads CASSRSQSGGELFF. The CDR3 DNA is TGTGCCAGTAGTAGATCGCAGTCAGGCGGGGAGCTGTTTTTT.

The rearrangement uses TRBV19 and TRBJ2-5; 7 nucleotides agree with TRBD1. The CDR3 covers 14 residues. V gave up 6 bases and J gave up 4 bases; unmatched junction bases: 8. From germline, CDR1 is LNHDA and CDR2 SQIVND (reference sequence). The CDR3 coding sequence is TGTGCCAGTAGCCCGACAGGGTTCGGAGAGACCCAGTACTTC. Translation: CASSPTGFGETQYF.